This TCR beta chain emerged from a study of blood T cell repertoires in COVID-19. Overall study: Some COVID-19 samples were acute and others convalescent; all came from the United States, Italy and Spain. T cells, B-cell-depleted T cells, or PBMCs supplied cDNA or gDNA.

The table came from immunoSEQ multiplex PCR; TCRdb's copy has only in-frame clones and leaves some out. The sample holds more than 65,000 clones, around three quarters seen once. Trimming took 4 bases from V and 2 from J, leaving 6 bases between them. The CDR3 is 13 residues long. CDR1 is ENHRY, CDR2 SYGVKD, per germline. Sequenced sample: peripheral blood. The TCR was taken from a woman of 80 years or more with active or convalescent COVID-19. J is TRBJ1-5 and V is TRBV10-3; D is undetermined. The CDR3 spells CAISAVGNQPQHF. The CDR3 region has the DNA TGTGCCATCAGTGCAGTGGGCAATCAGCCCCAGCATTTT.